This T cell receptor beta chain is from a study of PD-1 blockade in classical Hodgkin lymphoma. Looking at the study overall: It was nivolumab at 3 mg/kg, given intravenously every 2 weeks, that patients received. The study, taken as a whole, reports: The repertoire differences lack a defined cause, possibly disease activity or prior therapy. For complete responders, baseline diversity was comparable to that of newly diagnosed patients.

No patient escaped relapse after autologous stem cell transplantation, and brentuximab vedotin exposure varied. Patients had relapsed/refractory classical Hodgkin lymphoma with complete response, partial response or progressive disease as best response. Sequencing used immunoSEQ multiplex PCR; TCRdb keeps in-frame clones, though not all of them. The table lists around 20,000 clones, 75% to 90% of them singletons. About this clone itself: Its antigen is not identified.

There are 15 residues in the CDR3. With 5 bases clipped from V and 3 bases from J, the junction kept 8 bases outside the gene matches. CDR1 MNHNY and CDR2 SVGAGI come from the germline V gene (reference sequence). Sequences were derived from peripheral blood mononuclear cells (PBMCs), sampled before the second cycle of nivolumab. This receptor was identified in a human donor with classical Hodgkin lymphoma. This chain links TRBV6-6 with TRBJ2-3; 7 bases fit TRBD1. CDR3 residues: CASSSPDRATDTQYF. The CDR3 nucleotides are TGTGCCAGCAGTAGTCCCGACAGGGCGACAGATACGCAGTATTTT.